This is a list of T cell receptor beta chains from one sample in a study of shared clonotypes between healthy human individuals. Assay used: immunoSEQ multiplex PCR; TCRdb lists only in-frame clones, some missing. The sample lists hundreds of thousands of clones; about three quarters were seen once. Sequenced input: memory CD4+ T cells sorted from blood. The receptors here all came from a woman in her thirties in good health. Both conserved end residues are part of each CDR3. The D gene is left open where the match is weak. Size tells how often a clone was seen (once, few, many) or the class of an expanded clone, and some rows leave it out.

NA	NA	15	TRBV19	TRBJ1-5	TGTGCCAGTAGTATTATAGGACAAACCAATCAGCCCCAGCATTTT	CASSIIGQTNQPQHF
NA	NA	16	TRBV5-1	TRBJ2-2	TGCGCCAGCAGCTTGGCCGTGCAGGCGAACACCGGGGAGCTGTTTTTT	CASSLAVQANTGELFF
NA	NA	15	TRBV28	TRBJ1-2	TGTGCCAGCAGTTTAGAGGGGCGCCCTAACTATGGCTACACCTTC	CASSLEGRPNYGYTF
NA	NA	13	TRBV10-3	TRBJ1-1	TGTGCCATCAGTGAAAGGGACACGGGTGAAGCTTTCTTT	CAISERDTGEAFF
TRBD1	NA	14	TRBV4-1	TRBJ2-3	TGCGCCAGCAGCCCTCCAGACAGGGCAGATACGCAGTATTTT	CASSPPDRADTQYF
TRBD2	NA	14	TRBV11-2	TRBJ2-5	TGTGCCAGCAGCTTTGTAACGGGAGGAGAGACCCAGTACTTC	CASSFVTGGETQYF
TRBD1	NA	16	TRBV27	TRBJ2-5	TGTGCCAGCAGTTCCCGAGGACAGGGGGTCAGGGAGACCCAGTACTTC	CASSSRGQGVRETQYF
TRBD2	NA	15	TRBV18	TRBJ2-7	TGTGCCAGCTCACCACCGCCAGCGGGGCCGCTGGAGCAGTACTTC	CASSPPPAGPLEQYF
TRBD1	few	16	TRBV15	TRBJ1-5	TGTGCCACCAGCACGGACAGGGACAGTGGCAATCAGCCCCAGCATTTT	CATSTDRDSGNQPQHF
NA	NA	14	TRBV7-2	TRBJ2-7	TGTGCCAGCAGCTTACAACGGACCTCCTACGAGCAGTACTTC	CASSLQRTSYEQYF
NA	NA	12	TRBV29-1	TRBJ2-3	TGCAGCGTTGACGGGGTGGCAGATACGCAGTATTTT	CSVDGVADTQYF
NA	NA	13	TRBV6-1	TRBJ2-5	TGTGCCAGCAAATTTACAGGAGGAGAGACCCAGTACTTC	CASKFTGGETQYF
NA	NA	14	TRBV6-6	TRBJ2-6	TGTGCCAGCAGTGGGCACTCTGGGGCCAACGTCCTGACTTTC	CASSGHSGANVLTF
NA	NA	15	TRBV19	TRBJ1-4	TGTGCCAGTCGTGGAGCTTGGGCGACTAATGAAAAACTGTTTTTT	CASRGAWATNEKLFF
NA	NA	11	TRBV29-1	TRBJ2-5	TGCAGCGTTGAGGTGACGGAGACCCAGTACTTC	CSVEVTETQYF
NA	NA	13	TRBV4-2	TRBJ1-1	TGTGCCAGCAGCCAAGTTTCCCGTGAACGAGCTTTCTTT	CASSQVSRERAFF
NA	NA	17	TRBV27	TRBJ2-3	TGTGCCAGCAGGATGGGGTCACGGGGGCTTCGCACAGATACGCAGTATTTT	CASRMGSRGLRTDTQYF
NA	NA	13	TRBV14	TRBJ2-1	TGTGCCAGCAGCCCCTTCCTCCACCATGAGCAGTTCTTC	CASSPFLHHEQFF
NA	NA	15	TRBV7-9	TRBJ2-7	TGTGCCAGCAGCTACGGGAGAGGACAGCTCTACGAGCAGTACTTC	CASSYGRGQLYEQYF
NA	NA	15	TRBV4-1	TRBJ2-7	TGCGCCAGCAGCCAGGTGGGGCTAGGGGGGGACGAGCAGTACTTC	CASSQVGLGGDEQYF
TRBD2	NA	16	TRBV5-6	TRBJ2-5	TGTGCCAGCAGCTTGGAGAGCGGGAGGATTATTCAGACCCAGTACTTC	CASSLESGRIIQTQYF
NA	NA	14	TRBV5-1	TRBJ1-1	TGCGCCAGCAGCTTGGCCTTACAAGACACTGAAGCTTTCTTT	CASSLALQDTEAFF
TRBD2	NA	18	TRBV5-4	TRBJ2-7	TGTGCCAGCAGCCCCGGAGGACTAGCGGGAGCTGGGCCCTACGAGCAGTACTTC	CASSPGGLAGAGPYEQYF
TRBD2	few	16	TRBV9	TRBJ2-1	TGTGCCAGCAGCCCGTGGGGGGGAGGATCCTACAATGAGCAGTTCTTC	CASSPWGGGSYNEQFF
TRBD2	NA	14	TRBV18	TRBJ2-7	TGTGCCAGCTCACAAAGCGGGACCATTTACGAGCAGTACTTC	CASSQSGTIYEQYF
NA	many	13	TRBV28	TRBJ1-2	TGTGCCAGCAGTTGGACAGCGACCTATGGCTACACCTTC	CASSWTATYGYTF
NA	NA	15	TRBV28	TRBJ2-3	TGTGCCAGCAGTTCCCGGGACTCGAACACAGATACGCAGTATTTT	CASSSRDSNTDTQYF
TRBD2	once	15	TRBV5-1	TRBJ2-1	TGCGCCAGCAGTAAGGGGACTAGCGGGAGCAATGAGCAGTTCTTC	CASSKGTSGSNEQFF
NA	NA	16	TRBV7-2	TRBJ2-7	TGTGCCAGCAGCTTAAGGCGCCGCGCGGGATCCTACGAGCAGTACTTC	CASSLRRRAGSYEQYF
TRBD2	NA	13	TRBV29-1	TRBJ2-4	TGCAGCGTTGGGACTAGCGGGAGTTACATTCAGTACTTC	CSVGTSGSYIQYF
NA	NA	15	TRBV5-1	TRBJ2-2	TGCGCCAGCAGCTTGGCCAGGGCGGACACCGGGGAGCTGTTTTTT	CASSLARADTGELFF
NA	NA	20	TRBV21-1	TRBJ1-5	TGTGCCAGCAGCAAGCAATCTATGAAGGGGCCCTATTTGATCAATCAGCCCCAGCATTTT	CASSKQSMKGPYLINQPQHF
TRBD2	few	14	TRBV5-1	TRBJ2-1	TGCGCCAGCAGGGGTGGCGGGAGTATCGATGAGCAGTTCTTC	CASRGGGSIDEQFF
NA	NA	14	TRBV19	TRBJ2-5	TGTGCCAGTAGCCAAGGACAGTTACAAGAGACCCAGTACTTC	CASSQGQLQETQYF
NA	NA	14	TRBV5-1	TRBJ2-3	TGCGCCAGCAGCTTGCTGGTGAGCACAGATACGCAGTATTTT	CASSLLVSTDTQYF
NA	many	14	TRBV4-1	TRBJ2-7	TGCGCCAGCAGCCAGGGGGCTTCTGAGCGCGAGCAGTACTTC	CASSQGASEREQYF
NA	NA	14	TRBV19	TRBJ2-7	TGTGCCAGTAGTTCTGGGACTGGCCTCGTGGAGCAGTACTTC	CASSSGTGLVEQYF
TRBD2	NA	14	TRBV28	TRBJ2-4	TGTGCCAGCAGTTTAGCGGGAGAGGGCAACATTCAGTACTTC	CASSLAGEGNIQYF
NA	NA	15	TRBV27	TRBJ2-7	TGTGCCAGCAGACGCGGGACAGCAGAATTCTACGAGCAGTACTTC	CASRRGTAEFYEQYF
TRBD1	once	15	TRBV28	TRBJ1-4	TGTGCCAGCAGGGGACAGATTTTCACTAATGAAAAACTGTTTTTT	CASRGQIFTNEKLFF
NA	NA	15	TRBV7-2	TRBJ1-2	TGTGCCAGCAGCGCGACTGTTTTGGCTAACTATGGCTACACCTTC	CASSATVLANYGYTF
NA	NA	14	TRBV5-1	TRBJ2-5	TGCGCCAGCAGCTTAACAGTGGCCCAAGAGACCCAGTACTTC	CASSLTVAQETQYF
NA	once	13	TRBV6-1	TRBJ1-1	TGTGCCAGCAGCCAAGATCTCAACACTGAAGCTTTCTTT	CASSQDLNTEAFF
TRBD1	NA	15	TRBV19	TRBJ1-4	TGTGCCAGTAGGATGGGACAGGGAGCTAATGAAAAACTGTTTTTT	CASRMGQGANEKLFF
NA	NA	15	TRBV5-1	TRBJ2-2	TGCGCCAGCAGCTCAACCCAGGTTCCCACCGGGGAGCTGTTTTTT	CASSSTQVPTGELFF
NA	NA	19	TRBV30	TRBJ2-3	TGTGCCTGGAGACGGAGGGGTAGCGGCAGTTTGGCACACATAGATACGCAGTATTTT	CAWRRRGSGSLAHIDTQYF